This TCR beta chain is drawn from a study of radiation and T cells in renal cell carcinoma. The method was immunoSEQ multiplex PCR; TCRdb's version includes in-frame clones alone and lacks a portion of them. The table shows more than 150,000 clones, with roughly 87% occurring only once. Time point described: blood 2 weeks post-SBRT. The treatment here: 15 Gy SBRT to primary tumor, nephrectomy 4 weeks later. The V and J ends lost 7 bases and 4 bases respectively, with 14 bases between them. The CDR3 is 14 residues long. Germline V CDR1 and CDR2: MNHNS, SASEGT. This receptor was taken from a woman in her forties or fifties with renal cell carcinoma. The starting material was blood, obtained from a patient whose treatment included radiotherapy and nephrectomy. V usage is TRBV6-1 and J usage is TRBJ1-3; D call uncertain. CDR3 sequence (DNA): TGTGCCAGCACTCCAGCGGTGTTGGGAAACACCATATATTTT. It yields the protein CASTPAVLGNTIYF.